This TCR beta chain appears in the sequencing data of a study of T-cell reconstitution after alpha-beta-depleted transplantation in children. Study-level results: Alpha-beta T cells about two months after transplant reportedly derived from several hundred expanded graft clones. T cells produced anew were the main source of T-cell counts and diversity one year after transplant. From surviving recipient T cells and thymic progenitors came the high day-60 TCRbeta diversity observed in some patients.

The CDR3 has 17 residues. V lost 4 bases to trimming and J lost 3 bases; unmatched junction nucleotides: 8. CDR1 and CDR2 (germline): SGHRS, YFSETQ. This clonotype was picked up many times. The target antigen is unknown. For TCRbeta, the library was prepared with unique molecular identifiers. TCRdb processed the PCR reads anew with MiXCR; each CDR3 protein has one entry. The table includes hundreds of thousands of distinct CDR3 sequences, around 13% detected once. This chain uses TRBV5-1 with TRBJ2-1, with 12 nucleotides matching TRBD2. The source of this sequence is a girl aged 2-10 years with congenital amegakaryocytic thrombocytopenia, due to receive a stem cell transplant. The input for sequencing was PBMCs, taken before TCRalphabeta/CD19-depleted stem cell transplant. The CDR3, as DNA: TGCGCCAGCAGCCAGCCTAGCGGGAGGGCCCTCTACAATGAGCAGTTCTTC. Its translation: CASSQPSGRALYNEQFF.